These T cell receptor beta chains were read from a single sample in a study of T cell repertoires in cytomegalovirus infection. Each CDR3 protein gets one entry after TCRdb re-called the reads with MiXCR. The data hold about 830,000 distinct CDR3 sequences, with approximately 30% observed a single time. No cognate antigen is known for these TCRs. The specimen comprised cultured CD8+ T cells from PBMCs, sampled from culture after CMV antigen stimulation. All receptors derive from a human donor in good health (CMV status not recorded). Some clones in this sample may be carry-over from other donors' samples. CDR3s include the opening cysteine and the closing phenylalanine or tryptophan. The D gene is left open where the match is weak. Only some rows state a clone size, as once, few, many or a class for expanded clones.

j_call clone_size d_call v_call cdr3_nt cdr3_aa
TRBJ1-2 many - TRBV11-1 TGTGCCAGCAGCTTCGCGGCTTTTCCGGGACACATTAACTATGGCTACACCTTC CASSFAAFPGHINYGYTF
TRBJ2-5 - - TRBV14 TGTGCCAGCAGCCAAAGGCAAAAAAGAGAGACCCAGTACTTC CASSQRQKRETQYF
TRBJ1-2 - TRBD1 TRBV29-1 TGCAGCGTTGAGGACAGGGCCACTAACTATGGCTACACCTTC CSVEDRATNYGYTF
TRBJ2-1 once - TRBV7-9 TGTGCCAGCAGCTTAGCGAGGGGCGGGCAGTTCTTC CASSLARGGQFF
TRBJ1-6 few - TRBV7-9 TGTGCCAGCAGCTTTGGCAGGGGCAACCTCAATAATTCACCCCTCCACTTT CASSFGRGNLNNSPLHF
TRBJ2-2 - - TRBV7-9 TGTGCCAGCAGCTTATCATGGGGCGGGAACACCGGGGAGCTGTTTTTT CASSLSWGGNTGELFF
TRBJ2-7 - TRBD2 TRBV27 TGTGCCAGCAGTTTCTTTCCGGGGGGGGACTACGAGCAGTACTTC CASSFFPGGDYEQYF
TRBJ1-6 many - TRBV7-8 TGTGCCAGCAGCTTAGGGGCCGGGGGTGGTTCACCCCTCCACTTT CASSLGAGGGSPLHF
TRBJ2-1 few - TRBV5-6 TGTGCCAGCAGCTTGCCTCATCGGAGCTCCTACAATGAGCAGTTCTTC CASSLPHRSSYNEQFF
TRBJ2-7 - - TRBV2 TGTGCCAGCAGTATGACAGGAGCCTCCTACGAGCAGTACTTC CASSMTGASYEQYF
TRBJ1-6 few TRBD1 TRBV6-6 TGTGCCAGCAGTTACATCGACAGGGCTGATTCACCCCTCCACTTT CASSYIDRADSPLHF
TRBJ2-5 - - TRBV6-1 TGTGCCAGCAGGTTCTTGCCCCAGGGGCGATCGGGAGAGACCCAGTACTTC CASRFLPQGRSGETQYF
TRBJ2-3 once - TRBV19 TGTGCCAGTACCGACGGGCCTAGCACAGATACGCAGTATTTT CASTDGPSTDTQYF
TRBJ1-1 few - TRBV2 TGTGCCAGCAGGTGGGGGACGAACACTGAAGCTTTCTTT CASRWGTNTEAFF
TRBJ1-5 few - TRBV12-3/TRBV12-4 TGTGCCAGCAGTGGAGGACTTGGGTCCAATCAGCCCCAGCATTTT CASSGGLGSNQPQHF
TRBJ2-7 few - TRBV7-9 TGTGCCAGCACTTCGGGACGAACCTCCTACGAGCAGTACTTC CASTSGRTSYEQYF
TRBJ1-1 - - TRBV7-4 TGTGCCAGCAGCTTCAGGGACGCCAACGAGAGGAACACTGAAGCTTTCTTT CASSFRDANERNTEAFF
TRBJ2-7 many - TRBV7-2 TGTGCCAGCAGCTTAGCGGAAGAGGGGGGACTGCCCTCCTACGAGCAGTACTTC CASSLAEEGGLPSYEQYF
TRBJ1-2 - - TRBV9 TGTGCCAGCGCCTCTACGGACAGCTATGGCTACACCTTC CASASTDSYGYTF
TRBJ1-1 - - TRBV4-1 TGCGCCAGCAGCCAAGCCGGGGCCCGAGCTTTCTTT CASSQAGARAFF
TRBJ1-4 few - TRBV4-1 TGCGCCAGCAGCCAAGTGTCCGGGAATGAAAAACTGTTTTTT CASSQVSGNEKLFF
TRBJ2-5 few TRBD1 TRBV24-1 TGTGCCACCAGTGAGGGACAGGGGGAAGAGACCCAGTACTTC CATSEGQGEETQYF
TRBJ1-2 - - TRBV19 TGTGCCAGTAAATTTATGGATAACTATGGCTACACCTTC CASKFMDNYGYTF
TRBJ1-2 few TRBD1 TRBV10-3 TGTGCCATCAGTGAGTTACCGGGACAGGAGAAATATGGCTACACCTTC CAISELPGQEKYGYTF
TRBJ1-3 many TRBD1 TRBV10-2 TGCGCCAGCAGTGGCCCTGGGACAGCTAATTCGAACACCATATATTTT CASSGPGTANSNTIYF
TRBJ1-3 - TRBD1 TRBV11-2 TGTACCAGCAGCCCGCTCCGGGACAGGGATGGAAACACCATATATTTT CTSSPLRDRDGNTIYF
TRBJ1-5 - TRBD1 TRBV7-2 TGTGCCAGCAGCTTGAATGGACAGGCTCTCAATCAGCCCCAGCATTTT CASSLNGQALNQPQHF
TRBJ1-1 once TRBD1 TRBV20-1 TGCAGTGCCAGAGACAGGGTGGGACTTAACACTGAAGCTTTCTTT CSARDRVGLNTEAFF
TRBJ1-5 - - TRBV6-1 TGTGCCGGGAGGAGTAATCAGCCCCAGCATTTT CAGRSNQPQHF
TRBJ2-5 - TRBD2 TRBV9 TGTGCCAGCAGCATCATGGGACTAGCGCACCAAGAGACCCAGTACTTC CASSIMGLAHQETQYF
TRBJ1-6 - - TRBV5-5 TGTGCCAGCAGCTTATTTCAGGGCTCCTATAATTCACCCCTCCACTTT CASSLFQGSYNSPLHF
TRBJ2-2 few - TRBV5-5 TGTGCCAGCAGCTTGGGGCAGAGGGAAGGTGGGGAGCTGTTTTTT CASSLGQREGGELFF
TRBJ1-1 many TRBD1 TRBV27 TGTGCCAGCAGTTTGGAGACAGAGACAGGGACTGAAGCTTTCTTT CASSLETETGTEAFF
TRBJ2-3 few TRBD1 TRBV27 TGTGCCAGCAGTCCCACCGAGTCGACAGGGGTAACAGATACGCAGTATTTT CASSPTESTGVTDTQYF
TRBJ2-1 few - TRBV7-2 TGTGCCAGCGGGTTATCGTGGGGGTCCCAGAATGAGCAGTTCTTC CASGLSWGSQNEQFF
TRBJ1-1 - - TRBV27 TGTGCCAGCAGTTTATCGCTGGACACGAACACTGAAGCTTTCTTT CASSLSLDTNTEAFF
TRBJ1-2 few - TRBV6-1 TGTGCCAGCAGACAGGCTAACTATGGCTACACCTTC CASRQANYGYTF
TRBJ2-7 - TRBD2 TRBV28 TGTGCCAGCAGTTTAATAAGCGGGGGAGAAGAGCAGTACTTC CASSLISGGEEQYF
TRBJ2-1 - TRBD2 TRBV27 TGTGCCAGCAGTCTCTCGGGGACTAGCGGGGGGACGGGCAACAATGAGCAGTTCTTC CASSLSGTSGGTGNNEQFF
TRBJ2-2 once TRBD1 TRBV14 TGTGCCAGCAGCCGACAGGGAAAAGTCACCGGGGAGCTGTTTTTT CASSRQGKVTGELFF
TRBJ2-7 few - TRBV19 TGTGCCAGTAGTATCAGCCACCTCTCCTACGAGCAGTACTTC CASSISHLSYEQYF
TRBJ2-1 - - TRBV19 TGTGCCAGTAGTATATTTCAGGTCAATGAGCAGTTCTTC CASSIFQVNEQFF
TRBJ1-1 - - TRBV7-9 TGTGCCAGCAGCCAATATAGTCCCGGACAGCGTTTTACTGAAGCTTTCTTT CASSQYSPGQRFTEAFF
TRBJ1-2 - - TRBV12-3/TRBV12-4 TGTGCCAGCAGTCAGAAGACGGGGGGTTATGGGTATGGCTACACCTTC CASSQKTGGYGYGYTF
TRBJ2-5 many TRBD2 TRBV6-1 TGTGCCAGCACCTCTAGCGGGGGGGCCTTGGAGACCCAGTACTTC CASTSSGGALETQYF
TRBJ2-1 - - TRBV29-1 TGCAGCGTTGACGGAGGACGGTCTCGGAATGAGCAGTTCTTC CSVDGGRSRNEQFF
TRBJ1-1 - - TRBV2 TGTGCCGGACGGTTGGGGCAGGGGTACACTGAAGCTTTCTTT CAGRLGQGYTEAFF
TRBJ1-6 - TRBD1 TRBV20-1 TGCAGTGCTTTCGGACAGGACTATACCACCATCCACTTT CSAFGQDYTTIHF
TRBJ2-2 - TRBD2 TRBV6-8 TGTGCCAGCAGTTACTCGCGGGGGAAAGCGAACACCGGGGAGCTGTTTTTT CASSYSRGKANTGELFF
TRBJ1-1 few - TRBV5-1 TGCGCCAGCAGCCGCGGAAGAACGGGTGGGATGAACACTGAAGCTTTCTTT CASSRGRTGGMNTEAFF
TRBJ2-5 few TRBD2 TRBV7-4 TGTGCCAGCAGCCGGAGCGGGGGGCCACCTGAGTACCAAGAGACCCAGTACTTC CASSRSGGPPEYQETQYF
TRBJ2-7 - TRBD2 TRBV12-3/TRBV12-4 TGTGCCAGCAGTTTACTGGGCGGGGGCTACGAGCAGTACTTC CASSLLGGGYEQYF
TRBJ1-1 - - TRBV27 TGTGCCAGCAGTCAGACGGCTCTTATGAACACTGAAGCTTTCTTT CASSQTALMNTEAFF
TRBJ1-2 - - TRBV27 TGTGTCAGCAGTTTCCCGGGCCGGCGTGGCTACACCTTC CVSSFPGRRGYTF
TRBJ2-2 once - TRBV29-1 TGCAGCGTTCTTGCTTACACCGGGGAGCTGTTTTTT CSVLAYTGELFF
TRBJ2-3 few TRBD1 TRBV6-2/TRBV6-3 TGTGCCAGCAGTGCCGGGACAGTCTTCACAGATACGCAGTATTTT CASSAGTVFTDTQYF
TRBJ2-3 many - TRBV7-9 TGTGCCAGCAGCTACGAAACTAGCACAGATACGCAGTATTTT CASSYETSTDTQYF
TRBJ1-5 few TRBD1 TRBV6-1 TGTGCCAGCAGTGAATACAGGGGGGCTAATCAGCCCCAGCATTTT CASSEYRGANQPQHF
TRBJ1-1 - - TRBV7-6 TGTGCCAGCAGCGCTTATAATACGGGGACTGAAGCTTTCTTT CASSAYNTGTEAFF
TRBJ2-2 many TRBD2 TRBV7-8 TGTGCCAGCAGCTTAGAGGCGGGGGAGGTGGCCGGGGAGCTGTTTTTT CASSLEAGEVAGELFF